This T cell receptor beta chain was observed in a study of blood T cell repertoires in COVID-19 (dated by TCRdb to about 2020). With regard to the full study: The collaborator samples originated in the United States, Italy and Spain and spanned the acute and convalescent phases of COVID-19. The prospective study material was composed of cDNA or gDNA derived from T cells, B-cell-depleted T cells, or PBMCs. Subjects who had been exposed to COVID-19, were actively infected with it, or had recovered from it provided the deeply sampled blood TCRbeta repertoires that made up the dataset. A freely available public database, intended as a resource for researchers studying the immune response to SARS-CoV-2, is where the repertoires were released. The samples were drawn from the first 160 participants of the ongoing ImmuneRACE study and from over 950 subjects provided by 6 global collaborators. Nearly every sample came with metadata listing a de-identified subject ID, COVID-19 status, age in years and sex. Where available, HLA class I and class II types were taken from metadata supplied by the sample provider and were not determined by assay-based typing.

What the work shows at the level of the full study, not this receptor alone: The amount of clinical and demographic metadata varied by source and participant and was provided uncurated.

TCRbeta CDR3 regions were amplified from genomic DNA using the immunoSEQ Assay, a bias-controlled multiplex PCR. Per the original workflow: Nucleated cell counts per sample were estimated from amplification of reference gene primers within the assay. To quantify the absolute abundance of each unique TCRbeta CDR3 rearrangement, sequence reads were collapsed and filtered. Productive Simpson clonality was computed per sample as the square root of Simpson's diversity index over productive rearrangements. The source is immuneACCESS, and TCRdb retained only in-frame sequences with V and J called. Part of the clones is not carried over; for the studies checked, unresolved V genes explain less than half of this, and the remainder is unexplained. For V, J and clone size, that table is used; D and trimming come from the DNA. Across this sample there are roughly 290,000 clones, with 70% to 90% seen only once. Roughly 4.3% of the sample lies in the top ten.

V is pared back by 8 bases and J by 6 bases, with 7 bases lying between the germline termini. From the cysteine up to the phenylalanine, the CDR3 has a length of 10 residues. This entry keeps only the CDR3 DNA: 30 bases, framed from base 1. CDR1 and CDR2 are drawn from the germline V gene: MNHEY, SVGAGI. Participants in the prospective study were enrolled through a virtual design, were aged 18 to 89 years, and lived in fewer than 30 United States geographic areas. To assign participants to cohorts, the prospective study relied on clinical history that participants themselves reported in a screening survey and a study questionnaire. For ImmuneRACE Cohort 3, a participant was defined as recovered based on two consecutive negative NP/OP PCR tests, clearance by a healthcare professional, or resolution of symptoms. In the prospective study, whole blood, serum and a nasopharyngeal or oropharyngeal swab were collected from each participant by mobile phlebotomists. Participants in the prospective study had the option to provide additional blood draws and questionnaires over an approximately 2-month period. Blood samples from the prospective study were shipped frozen or at room temperature prior to DNA extraction.

Points on this clone: Its antigen has not been determined. Base quality data are lacking; no much larger clone is found one base away.

The sequence was collected from a woman in her thirties who had recovered from COVID-19. This chain is built from TRBV6-5 and TRBJ1-1, with the identity of the D gene unclear. The sample comprised PBMCs or T cells enriched from blood (not recorded which). The CDR3 loop reads CASGEAEAFF. The base sequence is TGTGCCAGCGGGGAGGCTGAAGCTTTCTTT.